This T cell receptor (beta chain) was sequenced in a study of tumor and adjacent non-tumor tissue in lung cancer. The library came from three nested PCR rounds adapted from ARM-PCR protocols. MiXCR was run by TCRdb on the multiplex PCR reads, yielding one entry per CDR3 protein. The table records about 110,000 distinct CDR3 sequences, 60% to 65% of them present only once. Germline trimming cut 4 bases from V and 5 bases from J; bases unmatched to any gene: 3. The CDR3 is 12 amino acids. CDR1 SQVTM and CDR2 ANQGSEA come from the germline V gene. No cell sorting was done before RNA was extracted from the tissue. The normal lung tissue was taken more than 3 cm from the tumor edge. This clonotype has at least ten counts.

This TCR came from a man in his sixties with non-small cell lung cancer. This chain links TRBV29-1 with TRBJ2-7; 9 bases are a match to TRBD1. Sequencing used distant non-tumor lung tissue. The CDR3 protein is CSVGDRGNEQYF. The CDR3 region has the DNA TGCAGCGTTGGTGACAGGGGGAACGAGCAGTACTTC.